One and the same sample provided the 31 T cell receptor beta chains below, sequenced in a study of response to subunit inactivated influenza vaccine. TCRdb independently ran MiXCR on the RT-PCR reads; one entry per CDR3 protein. The data show around 470,000 distinct CDR3 sequences, roughly 7.6% seen once. This specimen consisted of PBMCs from blood, obtained around 25 months after vaccination. These receptors were collected from a man in his fifties or sixties who received an inactivated influenza vaccine.

This clonotype has a handful of counts. The chain is built from TRBV12-3 or TRBV12-4 and TRBJ1-2; D uncertain. With 1 base removed from V and 4 bases from J, the gap between germline ends came to 10 bases. The CDR3 consists of 14 residues. DNA of the CDR3: TGTGCCAGCAGTTTAGGGTCATCGGTCTATGGCTACACCTTC. It yields the protein CASSLGSSVYGYTF.

This rearrangement joins TRBV3-1 to TRBJ1-6, with D perhaps TRBD1 (5 bases). The CDR3 sequence is 16 residues long. V lost 1 base to trimming and J lost 0 bases, with 7 bases between them. CDR1 LGHDT and CDR2 YNNKEL come from the germline V gene (reference sequence). This CDR3 is CASSQGGGSYNSPLHF. The CDR3 DNA sequence: TGTGCCAGCAGCCAAGGGGGGGGCTCCTATAATTCACCCCTCCACTTT.

The V and J genes are TRBV5-1 and TRBJ1-2; no reliable D call. Germline V CDR1 and CDR2: SGHRS, YFSETQ. The CDR3 sequence is 14 residues long. V lost 4 bases to trimming and J lost 1 base, with 11 bases between them. CDR3 amino acids: CASSSGRVNYGYTF. CDR3 in DNA: TGCGCCAGCAGCAGCGGGAGAGTTAACTATGGCTACACCTTC.

This clonotype occurred a few times. The chain uses TRBV12-3 or TRBV12-4 and TRBJ1-5; D might be TRBD1 (5 bases). This CDR3 comprises 17 residues. Trimming removed 2 bases from V and 1 base from J, with 15 bases in between. CDR3 DNA: TGTGCCAGCAGTTTAAAGGGGCGGGGGGTGAGCAATCAGCCCCAGCATTTT. Its protein product is CASSLKGRGVSNQPQHF.

This clonotype was observed a few times. The V gene is TRBV29-1, the J gene TRBJ2-5; TRBD1 aligns across 7 bases. Germline V gene sequence: CDR1 SQVTM, CDR2 ANQGSEA. Germline trimming cut 8 bases from V and 5 bases from J; bases unmatched to any gene: 14. The length of the CDR3 is 14 residues. Here the CDR3 DNA reads TGCAGCACTAGACAGGGTCTTGTCGGGGAGACCCAGTACTTC. Its translation: CSTRQGLVGETQYF.

This clonotype turned up a few times. The chain uses TRBV28 and TRBJ2-3, with D tentatively TRBD1 (5 bases). Between the trimmed V and J ends, which lost 6 bases and 0 bases, there was a span of 13 bases. The CDR3 totals 15 residues. Looked up from germline, CDR1 is MDHEN and CDR2 is SYDVKM. In DNA form, the CDR3 reads TGTGCCAGCAGCCGAAGCTGGACAAGCACAGATACGCAGTATTTT. Translated, it gives CASSRSWTSTDTQYF.

This clonotype was recorded at least ten times. This chain connects TRBV11-3 to TRBJ2-1; 8 bases fit TRBD1. Trimming took 6 bases from V and 3 from J; bases not matched to a gene: 7. Germline CDR1 and CDR2: SGHNT and YENEEA. The CDR3 has 15 residues. CDR3 protein: CASSTGTGDYNEQFF. DNA for the CDR3: TGTGCCAGCAGTACAGGGACAGGCGACTACAATGAGCAGTTCTTC.

The chain combines TRBV27 with TRBJ2-3, with D unclear. CDR3 size: 12 residues. Trimming pared 5 bases from V and 8 bases from J, leaving 11 bases between. In germline, CDR1 is MNHEY, CDR2 SMNVEV (reference sequence). CDR3 nucleotide sequence: TGTGCCAGCAGTCCCTCCTTGAGTACGCAGTATTTT. Residues: CASSPSLSTQYF.

At least ten counts were recorded for this clonotype. The J gene is TRBJ2-5, the V gene TRBV6-1; no reliable D call. The length of the CDR3 is 13 residues. The ends were cut back, 5 bases at V and 1 base at J, with 8 bases in the middle. Germline loops: CDR1 MNHNS, CDR2 SASEGT. Written as DNA, the CDR3 is TGTGCCAGCAGTATCCCTTCCCAAGAGACCCAGTACTTC. It is translated as CASSIPSQETQYF.

This clonotype was picked up many times. This chain links TRBV29-1 with TRBJ2-3; possibly TRBD1 for D (5 bases). Per the germline V gene, CDR1 is SQVTM and CDR2 is ANQGSEA. The V gene lost 5 bases and the J gene lost 6 bases, with 18 bases spanning the gap. The CDR3 spans 14 residues. The CDR3 region has the DNA TGCAGCGTTATTGGGGCCCCCAGCCGCGATACGCAGTATTTT. Translated: CSVIGAPSRDTQYF.

This clonotype showed up many times. The chain joins TRBV4-1 to TRBJ1-2; the D is unclear. Trimming took off 1 base at V and 8 bases at J, with 14 bases between the two ends. CDR1 is MGHRA and CDR2 is YSYEKL in the germline V gene. The CDR3 extends over 14 amino acids. The CDR3 spells CASSQGLQIKGYTF. CDR3 DNA sequence: TGCGCCAGCAGCCAAGGTCTACAGATTAAGGGCTACACCTTC.

This clonotype has a count of ten or more. A read error may account for a junction end that differs from germline. The rearrangement joins TRBV12-3 or TRBV12-4 to TRBJ2-3, with a weak D call TRBD2 (5 bases). The CDR3 is 15 residues long. CDR3 protein: CASSLAYPYTDTQYF. The CDR3, as DNA: TGTGCCAGCAGTCTAGCTTACCCCTACACAGATACGCAGTATTTT.

This clonotype has just a few counts. In nucleotides, the CDR3 is TGTGCCTGGAGTGCCCTTGGTGGTCAGCCCCAGCATTTT. This gives the protein CAWSALGGQPQHF. The chain joins TRBV30 to TRBJ1-5, with unresolved D. The CDR3 is made up of 13 amino acids. V dropped 1 base and J dropped 6 bases, with 10 bases sitting between them. Germline V gene sequence: CDR1 GTSNPN, CDR2 SVGIG (reference sequence).

This clonotype showed up many times. The chain employs TRBV6-2 or TRBV6-3 and TRBJ1-1; 7 bases are shared with TRBD1. V lost 7 bases and J lost 5; bases outside the gene matches: 13. This CDR3 has 15 residues. Looked up from germline, CDR1 is MNHEY and CDR2 is SVGEGT. CDR3 in DNA: TGTGCCAGCACTATGTTAGGAGGGGGCGTAACTGAAGCTTTCTTT. Its translation is CASTMLGGGVTEAFF.

In this sample, this clonotype turned up a few times. The chain joins TRBV5-1 to TRBJ2-5; TRBD2 aligns across 9 bases. The CDR3 is 17 residues long. Unmatched junction bases numbered 8, after V lost 0 bases and J lost 2 bases. The germline V gene has CDR1 SGHRS and CDR2 YFSETQ. In nucleotides, the CDR3 is TGCGCCAGCAGCTTGGATGCGGGAGGGCCGGGGCAAGAGACCCAGTACTTC. Translating gives CASSLDAGGPGQETQYF.

This chain links TRBV6-1 with TRBJ2-6, with 7 bases aligning to TRBD1. This CDR3 is 18 amino acids long. V lost 2 bases to trimming and J lost 3 bases; unmatched junction nucleotides: 10. Germline V gives CDR1 MNHNS, CDR2 SASEGT. The CDR3 spells CASSESAGGSGGANVLTF. For the CDR3, the DNA is TGTGCCAGCAGTGAATCGGCAGGGGGATCAGGTGGGGCCAACGTCCTGACTTTC.

The CDR3 is CASSQGQGVKPQHF. The CDR3 nucleotides read TGTGCCAGCAGCCAAGGACAGGGGGTAAAGCCCCAGCATTTT. The chain is built from TRBV3-1 and TRBJ1-5; 9 nucleotides align to TRBD1. This CDR3 comprises 14 residues. Per germline, CDR1 LGHDT and CDR2 YNNKEL (reference sequence). Trimming at V came to 1 base and at J to 8 bases, leaving 3 bases not matched to a gene. Full variable domain (remainder filled in from reference TRBV3-1 and TRBJ1-5): DTAVSQTPKYLVTQMGNDKSIKCEQNLGHDTMYWYKQDSKKFLKIMFSYNNKELIINETVPNRFSPKSPDKAHLNLHINSLELGDSAVYFCASSQGQGVKPQHFGDGTRLSIL.

This clonotype was detected many times. The chain couples TRBV7-8 to TRBJ2-3; no firm D call. The CDR3 runs to 13 residues. Trimming took off 2 bases at V and 4 bases at J, with 7 bases between the two ends. CDR1 is SGHVS and CDR2 is FQNEAQ in the germline V gene. CDR3 sequence: CASSLTTADTQYF. CDR3 coding DNA: TGTGCCAGCAGCTTAACTACGGCAGATACGCAGTATTTT.

This clonotype was seen a few times. The chain couples TRBV5-1 to TRBJ2-1, with 8 positions matching TRBD1. The V segment lost 4 bases and the J segment 3 bases; nucleotides outside the gene matches: 12. CDR1 and CDR2 from the germline V gene are SGHRS and YFSETQ. This CDR3 contains 17 residues. The CDR3 DNA sequence: TGCGCCAGCAGCGCGGGGTTGGACAGGGTTGGCTACAATGAGCAGTTCTTC. This sequence encodes CASSAGLDRVGYNEQFF.

There are a few counts of this clonotype. The chain recombines TRBV24-1 with TRBJ2-1; D uncertain. The CDR3 covers 12 residues. Germline values: CDR1 KGHDR, CDR2 SFDVKD. V shed 5 bases and J shed 7 bases, with 8 bases lying between them. The CDR3 spells CATSGVENEQFF. CDR3 nucleotides: TGTGCCACCAGTGGGGTCGAGAATGAGCAGTTCTTC.

In this sample, this clonotype turned up a few times. The chain links TRBV20-1 to TRBJ1-2; 7 bases are a match to TRBD1. Germline-derived CDR1 and CDR2 are DFQATT and SNEGSKA (reference sequence). The CDR3 has 14 amino acids. Germline trimming cut 3 bases from V and 5 bases from J; bases unmatched to any gene: 9. The CDR3 nucleotides read TGCAGTGCTAGTCAGGGGGGTACCGTATATGGCTACACCTTC. This sequence encodes CSASQGGTVYGYTF.

The gene calls are TRBV4-3 and TRBJ1-2, with 7 bases aligning to TRBD1. CDR1 is LGHNA and CDR2 is YSLEER in the germline V gene. The CDR3 contains 15 residues. The ends lost 0 bases at V and 4 bases at J; junction bases unmatched: 5. This CDR3 reads CASSQDEQGIYGYTF. The CDR3 DNA sequence: TGCGCCAGCAGCCAAGACGAACAGGGGATCTATGGCTACACCTTC.

This clonotype showed up just a few times. The chain is built from TRBV10-3 and TRBJ1-6, with TRBD1 matching 8 bases. The CDR3 contains 14 residues. Per germline, CDR1 ENHRY and CDR2 SYGVKD. Germline trimming cut 11 bases from V and 8 bases from J; bases unmatched to any gene: 11. CDR3 amino acids: CASRDRTAYSPLHF. The CDR3 DNA reads as TGTGCCTCGAGGGACAGGACTGCTTATTCACCCCTCCACTTT.

CDR3: CASSSTTSGSLYEQYF. DNA of the CDR3: TGTGCCAGCAGCTCGACAACTAGCGGGAGCTTGTACGAGCAGTACTTC. V gene TRBV7-2 combines with J gene TRBJ2-7, with 11 nucleotides matching TRBD2. V dropped 4 bases and J dropped 4; count of bases not matched to a gene: 9. CDR1 SGHTA and CDR2 FQGNSA come from the germline V gene. This CDR3 spans 16 amino acids.

CDR3 coding DNA: TGTGCCAGCAGCTTCGTTAGGAGCGGTTCAGATACGCAGTATTTT. This gives the protein CASSFVRSGSDTQYF. J is TRBJ2-3 and V is TRBV7-9; a weak D match, TRBD2 (5 bases). The V end was cut by 3 bases, the J end by 4 bases, with 14 bases between. The germline CDR1 and CDR2 sequences are SEHNR and FQNEAQ (reference sequence). The CDR3 is made up of 15 amino acids.

This clonotype was counted only a few times. The chain employs TRBV7-6 and TRBJ2-3; the match to TRBD2 covers 11 bases. Germline CDR1 and CDR2: SGHVS and FNYEAQ. The CDR3 is made up of 19 amino acids. V lost 1 base to trimming and J lost 0 bases; unmatched junction nucleotides: 9. The CDR3 bases are TGTGCCAGCAGCTTAGTGAGGCTAGCGGGAGGAACTAGCACAGATACGCAGTATTTT. It specifies CASSLVRLAGGTSTDTQYF. The entire variable domain, with the rest obtained from reference TRBV7-6 and TRBJ2-3, is as follows: GAGVSQSPRYKVTKRGQDVALRCDPISGHVSLYWYRQALGQGPEFLTYFNYEAQQDKSGLPNDRFSAERPEGSISTLTIQRTEQRDSAMYRCASSLVRLAGGTSTDTQYFGPGTRLTVL.

This clonotype was seen many times. The chain combines TRBV24-1 with TRBJ2-2, with 7 bases identical to TRBD2. The CDR3 totals 13 residues. V trimming: 8 bases; J trimming: 6 bases; junction bases outside the gene matches: 5. CDR1 and CDR2 (germline): KGHDR, SFDVKD. The CDR3: CATNAGVAGELFF. The CDR3 region has the DNA TGTGCCACCAACGCGGGAGTGGCCGGGGAGCTGTTTTTT.

This clonotype was counted between two and nine times. V is TRBV24-1 and J is TRBJ2-3; 15 positions agree with TRBD2. This CDR3 comprises 16 residues. The germline V gene encodes CDR1 KGHDR and CDR2 SFDVKD. V dropped 4 bases and J dropped 10; count of bases not matched to a gene: 8. Here the CDR3 DNA reads TGTGCCACCAGTGACCTTGGGACTAGCGGGGGGTACGCGCAGTATTTT. Its translation: CATSDLGTSGGYAQYF.

The table lists this clonotype with many counts. The gene calls are TRBV12-3 or TRBV12-4 and TRBJ1-2; D possibly corresponds to TRBD1 (5 bases). The length of the CDR3 is 13 residues. Trimming cost V 4 bases and J 5 bases, with 11 bases left between them. Written as DNA, the CDR3 is TGTGCCAGCAGTTACGGGACCGATTATGGCTACACCTTC. Its translation: CASSYGTDYGYTF.

This chain connects TRBV6-1 to TRBJ2-7; 7 bases are a match to TRBD1. The CDR3 spans 14 residues. V lost 7 bases and J lost 3; bases outside the gene matches: 9. Per the germline V gene, CDR1 is MNHNS and CDR2 is SASEGT. In DNA form, the CDR3 reads TGTGCCAGCACTCTCGGACAGGTGAACTACGAGCAGTACTTC. Translated, it gives CASTLGQVNYEQYF.

The rearrangement uses TRBV6-5 and TRBJ1-1; possible D gene TRBD1, 6 bases. Per the germline V gene, CDR1 is MNHEY and CDR2 is SVGAGI. Trimming left V 0 bases short and J 5 bases short, with 16 bases between. The CDR3 contains 16 residues. CDR3 in amino acids: CASSYSNGGRGTEAFF. CDR3 sequence (DNA): TGTGCCAGCAGTTACTCGAACGGGGGAAGGGGGACTGAAGCTTTCTTT.